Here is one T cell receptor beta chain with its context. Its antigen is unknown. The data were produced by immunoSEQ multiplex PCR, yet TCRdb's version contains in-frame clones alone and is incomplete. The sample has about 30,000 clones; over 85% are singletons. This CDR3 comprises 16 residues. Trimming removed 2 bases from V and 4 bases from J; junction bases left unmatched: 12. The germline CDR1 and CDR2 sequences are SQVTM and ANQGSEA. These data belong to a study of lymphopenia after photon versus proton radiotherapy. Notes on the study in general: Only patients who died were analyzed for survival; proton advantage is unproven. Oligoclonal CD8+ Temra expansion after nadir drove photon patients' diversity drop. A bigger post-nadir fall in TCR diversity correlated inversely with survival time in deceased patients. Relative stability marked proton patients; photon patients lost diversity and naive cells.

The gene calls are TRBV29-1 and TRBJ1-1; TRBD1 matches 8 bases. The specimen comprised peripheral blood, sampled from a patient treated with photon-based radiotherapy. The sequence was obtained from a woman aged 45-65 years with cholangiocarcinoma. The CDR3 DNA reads TGCAGCGTTGAACCGGACAGGGTTATAGGTGGCACTGAAGCTTTCTTT. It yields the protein CSVEPDRVIGGTEAFF.